The clone carrying this T cell receptor (beta chain) was counted at least ten times. The antigen is undetermined. Peripheral blood was collected from the related graft donor on the marrow donation day. This sample stems from a study of T cells after posttransplantation cyclophosphamide. Clones were read by immunoSEQ multiplex PCR, and TCRdb kept only the in-frame ones, dropping some. There are tens of thousands of clones in the sample, none observed a single time. The germline gives CDR1 ENHRY, CDR2 SYGVKD. The CDR3 has 13 amino acids. Trimming left V 4 bases short and J 5 bases short, with 11 bases between. Findings and caveats of the study: TRB clonality was highly associated with recipient CMV seropositivity and reactivation. Later blood repertoires were often dominated by clones from the donor CD8+ memory compartment.

The clonotype comes from a man in his forties or fifties in good health, CMV-negative, and a related stem cell transplant donor. The gene calls are TRBV10-3 and TRBJ1-1; tentatively, D is TRBD1 (6 bases). What was sequenced was PBMCs. This chain's CDR3 is CAISGGRGTEAFF. The DNA for the CDR3 is TGTGCCATCAGTGGAGGGAGGGGGACTGAAGCTTTCTTT.